A single sample is the source of the 8 T cell receptor beta chains below, sequenced in a study of beta chain features in type 1 diabetes (dated by TCRdb to 2016 to 2019). Overall results and qualifications from the work: A moderate but significant shortening of TCRB CDR3 length was observed in type 1 diabetes patients in all four CD4+ subsets.

The method was the immunoSEQ multiplex PCR assay. All of the isolated RNA was reverse transcribed with the High Capacity cDNA Reverse Transcription Kit, so expressed TCRB transcripts were sequenced. The table was pulled from immuneACCESS by TCRdb, which kept in-frame rearrangements only. Such tables lose some clones; where checked, under half of the loss comes from unresolved V genes, and the rest has no known cause. This sample lists some 330,000 clones; 10% to 15% were detected once. Of the sample, about 0.01% is held by the ten largest clones. These TCRs are of unknown antigen specificity. Sequenced: naive CD4+ T cells from blood. The cell subset or site label for this specimen denotes: true naive CD4+ T cells. These TCRs come from a woman aged 18-29 years with type 1 diabetes.

This rearrangement joins TRBV27 to TRBJ2-1; 7 positions agree with TRBD1. V shed 7 bases, J shed 5 bases, and the junction held 11 bases outside the gene matches. Looked up from germline, CDR1 is MNHEY and CDR2 is SMNVEV (reference sequence). The CDR3 spans 15 residues. The CDR3 DNA reads TGTGCCAGCAACCAAGCCGGGACAGACAACAATGAGCAGTTCTTC. Its translation: CASNQAGTDNNEQFF.

This clone showed up just a few times. This sequence joins TRBV7-2 and TRBJ1-4; D uncertain. Trimming removed 4 bases at V and 2 bases at J, with 11 bases between. Germline V CDR1 and CDR2: SGHTA, FQGNSA. This CDR3 contains 15 residues. CDR3 sequence: CASSSLGNTNEKLFF. The CDR3 nucleotides read TGTGCCAGCAGCTCCCTGGGCAACACTAATGAAAAACTGTTTTTT.

This clone has only a few counts. The V gene is TRBV5-1, the J gene TRBJ2-5; 8 bases line up with TRBD2. The CDR3 has 15 amino acids. V was clipped by 5 bases and J by 5 bases; unmatched bases: 11. Per the germline V gene, CDR1 is SGHRS and CDR2 is YFSETQ. CDR3 sequence (DNA): TGCGCCAGCAGACCTACTAGCGGAGCACGGGAGACCCAGTACTTC. This codes for CASRPTSGARETQYF.

The chain has TRBV7-9 and TRBJ1-1, with 7 bases fitting TRBD1. J was trimmed by 11 bases and V by 4 bases; bases with no gene match: 1. This CDR3 contains 10 residues. Germline values: CDR1 SEHNR, CDR2 FQNEAQ (reference sequence). CDR3 DNA: TGTGCCAGCAGCTCAGGGGGGGCTTTCTTT. It encodes CASSSGGAFF.

The CDR3: CASSSGQGPRNEQFF. CDR3 sequence (DNA): TGTGCCAGCAGCTCCGGACAGGGACCAAGGAATGAGCAGTTCTTC. The chain uses TRBV7-6 and TRBJ2-1; TRBD1 matches 8 bases. Unmatched junction bases numbered 9, after V lost 4 bases and J lost 7 bases. CDR3 size: 15 residues. CDR1 and CDR2 (germline): SGHVS, FNYEAQ.

The V and J genes are TRBV7-9 and TRBJ2-7, with D perhaps matching TRBD1 (8 bases). The V gene lost 5 bases and the J gene lost 6 bases, with 14 bases spanning the gap. The CDR3 is made up of 13 amino acids. Per germline, CDR1 SEHNR and CDR2 FQNEAQ (reference sequence). The CDR3 nucleotides are TGTGCCAGCAGCGTACAGGGGGAGGGCGAGCAGTACTTC. The encoded protein is CASSVQGEGEQYF.

This chain connects TRBV5-4 to TRBJ1-4; TRBD1 might be the D (6 bases). This CDR3 region has 16 residues. The V gene lost 0 bases and the J gene lost 2 bases, with 11 bases spanning the gap. CDR1 SGHNT and CDR2 YYREEE come from the germline V gene (reference sequence). CDR3 nucleotide sequence: TGTGCCAGCAGCTTGGCAGGGGTAACCACTAATGAAAAACTGTTTTTT. Translation: CASSLAGVTTNEKLFF. Based on the CDR3 plus reference TRBV5-4 and TRBJ1-4, the full variable domain is ETGVTQSPTHLIKTRGQQVTLRCSSQSGHNTVSWYQQALGQGPQFIFQYYREEENGRGNFPPRFSGLQFPNYSSELNVNALELDDSALYLCASSLAGVTTNEKLFFGSGTQLSVL.

V is TRBV4-3 and J is TRBJ1-4; D is ambiguous. CDR1 and CDR2 from the germline V gene are LGHNA and YSLEER. V lost 1 base and J lost 5, with 14 bases in between. The CDR3 has 16 residues. The DNA of the CDR3 is TGCGCCAGCAGCCAAGTTTCCACATTCCCCAATGAAAAACTGTTTTTT. Protein product: CASSQVSTFPNEKLFF.